A single sample is the source of the 5 T cell receptor beta chains below, sequenced in a study of shared clonotypes between healthy human individuals. Profiling relied on immunoSEQ multiplex PCR, and the TCRdb table lists in-frame clones only, not all of them. The sample holds about 1.4 million clones, around 97% seen once. Sequenced material: naive CD4+ T cells sorted from blood. The subset here: CD45RA+ positively selected. Receptor source: a man aged 25 to 45 in good health.

The count of this clone is one. The chain carries TRBV28 and TRBJ1-2, with D maybe TRBD1 (5 bases). The germline V and J ends were trimmed by 5 bases and 3 bases, with 16 bases remaining between them. Germline loops: CDR1 MDHEN, CDR2 SYDVKM. CDR3 length equals 15 residues. CDR3 bases: TGTGCCAGCAGTGCCGCGGGACCGTTTGACTATGGCTACACCTTC. Encoded protein: CASSAAGPFDYGYTF.

The genes are TRBV5-5 and TRBJ1-1; D is perhaps TRBD1 (5 bases). CDR1 is SGHKS, CDR2 YYEKEE, per germline (reference sequence). V shed 2 bases and J shed 4 bases, with 12 bases lying between them. This CDR3 spans 14 amino acids. The CDR3 region has the DNA TGTGCCAGCAGCTTTTTCGGGGGACTCACTGAAGCTTTCTTT. Translation: CASSFFGGLTEAFF.

The chain carries TRBV5-1 and TRBJ2-4; TRBD2 matches at 7 bases. In germline, CDR1 is SGHRS, CDR2 YFSETQ. The CDR3 length is 14 residues. The V gene end was trimmed by 4 bases and the J gene end by 3 bases; junction bases not matched to a gene: 4. The CDR3 spells CASSPGGNKNIQYF. The CDR3 DNA is TGCGCCAGCAGCCCGGGAGGAAACAAAAACATTCAGTACTTC.

V is TRBV5-1 and J is TRBJ2-2; maybe TRBD2 (5 bases). The CDR3 consists of 15 residues. Germline V gene data show CDR1 as SGHRS and CDR2 as YFSETQ. V was clipped by 9 bases and J by 2 bases, with 17 bases between them. The CDR3 here is CATSRTAGNTGELFF. In DNA form, the CDR3 reads TGCGCCACCTCCCGGACTGCCGGAAACACCGGGGAGCTGTTTTTT.

V is TRBV2 and J is TRBJ2-3; 14 nucleotides agree with TRBD2. Per germline, CDR1 SNHLY and CDR2 FYNNEI. The CDR3 is made up of 19 amino acids. With V trimmed by 3 bases and J by 2 bases, 10 bases remained unmatched. CDR3 in amino acids: CASSDGGLAGGADTDTQYF. CDR3 in DNA: TGTGCCAGCAGTGATGGAGGACTAGCGGGAGGCGCGGACACAGATACGCAGTATTTT.